This record concerns one T cell receptor (beta chain) sequence. The antigen remains undetermined. This sample also contains other DNA sequences that code for the same CDR3. This sample was taken from a study of T cell responses to AZD1222 COVID-19 vaccine. Study-level background: Second-dose schedules of about 4 or about 12 weeks were combined.

TCRdb keeps only in-frame clones here, not all; method: immunoSEQ multiplex PCR. The sample yields more than 95,000 clones, approximately 90% seen once. Study conclusions and caveats: It was only after the peak T cell response that any repertoires were sampled. Donors, mostly white British, included more females; clonal diversity was possibly underestimated. Only a handful of AZD1222 recipients, roughly 6 in all, had baseline seropositivity.

Germline V gene sequence: CDR1 SGHRS, CDR2 YFSETQ. The V segment lost 5 bases and the J segment 6 bases; nucleotides outside the gene matches: 6. The CDR3 sequence is 15 residues long. The source material was peripheral blood, sampled on day 0 of AZD1222 vaccination. This chain links TRBV5-1 with TRBJ2-1; 12 bases map to TRBD2. This sequence was found in an adult in good health. The CDR3 coding sequence is TGCGCCAGCAGTCCCCTAGCGGGGGGGAGCAATGAGCAGTTCTTC. It yields the protein CASSPLAGGSNEQFF.